The 8 T cell receptor beta chains below come from one sample, sequenced in a study of blood T cells in healthy people across ages. For the second PCR, which ran for about 6 to 12 cycles, a sample-barcoded 5' primer and a J-beta primer mix were used. TCRdb re-derived calls from the 5' RACE reads in MiXCR, one entry per CDR3 protein. The repertoire holds roughly 1 million distinct CDR3 sequences, with roughly 24% as singletons. The sample was also reused in another study, on T cells of mothers and their children.

Specimen: blood. The receptors derive from a girl aged 2 to 9 in good health.

The rearrangement links TRBV29-1 to TRBJ2-5; tentative D call: TRBD1 (5 bases). Trimming removed 4 bases at V and 5 bases at J, with 11 bases between. The CDR3 is made up of 12 amino acids. Germline CDR1 is SQVTM and CDR2 is ANQGSEA. CDR3 sequence (DNA): TGCAGCGTTGTATGGACACCGGAGACCCAGTACTTC. It translates to CSVVWTPETQYF.

Only one count was recorded for this clonotype. The CDR3 is CASSLVWGHYTF. The CDR3 DNA is TGTGCCAGCAGCCTAGTATGGGGGCACTACACCTTC. The rearrangement uses TRBV7-2 and TRBJ1-2; D is perhaps TRBD1 (6 bases). Germline V gene sequence: CDR1 SGHTA, CDR2 FQGNSA. Trimming left V 5 bases short and J 10 bases short, with 14 bases between. The CDR3 is 12 amino acids.

The chain uses TRBV29-1 and TRBJ2-3; no clear D. Germline V CDR1 and CDR2: SQVTM, ANQGSEA. This CDR3 is built from 14 residues. V was cut by 7 bases and J by 1 base, with 15 bases left in between. The CDR3 DNA sequence: TGCAGCGCCACACGACGGGTGGGCACAGATACGCAGTATTTT. This sequence encodes CSATRRVGTDTQYF.

The chain couples TRBV7-9 to TRBJ1-2; a weak D match, TRBD1 (6 bases). Between the trimmed V and J ends, which lost 0 bases and 2 bases, there was a span of 13 bases. The CDR3 extends over 16 amino acids. Looked up from germline, CDR1 is SEHNR and CDR2 is FQNEAQ (reference sequence). For the CDR3, the DNA is TGTGCCAGCAGCTTAGCTCCGGGGGGCCTAAACTATGGCTACACCTTC. Protein sequence: CASSLAPGGLNYGYTF.

The gene calls are TRBV4-3 and TRBJ1-4; D gene uncertain. The CDR3 loop spans 15 amino acids. V lost 0 bases to trimming and J lost 5 bases, with 10 bases between them. Germline assignment: CDR1 LGHNA and CDR2 YSLEER. The chain's CDR3 is CASSQDRGRNEKLFF. The DNA for the CDR3 is TGCGCCAGCAGCCAAGATCGGGGAAGGAATGAAAAACTGTTTTTT.

This chain uses TRBV20-1 with TRBJ2-1, with a tentative D call TRBD2 (6 bases). V dropped 0 bases and J dropped 0 bases, with 12 bases sitting between them. The length of the CDR3 is 16 residues. Germline V CDR1 and CDR2: DFQATT, SNEGSKA (reference sequence). CDR3 region: CSARDLSGVSYNEQFF. The CDR3 region has the DNA TGCAGTGCTAGAGATCTTTCGGGGGTCTCCTACAATGAGCAGTTCTTC.

This chain uses TRBV20-1 with TRBJ2-1; D gene uncertain. Germline assignment: CDR1 DFQATT and CDR2 SNEGSKA (reference sequence). V gave up 5 bases and J gave up 9 bases, with 14 bases separating them. The CDR3 totals 12 residues. CDR3 amino acids: CSAGLVLGEQFF. Written as DNA, the CDR3 is TGCAGTGCTGGTCTAGTGCTCGGTGAGCAGTTCTTC.

This clonotype came up a few times. The chain couples TRBV7-9 to TRBJ1-3; D ambiguous. Germline V gene data show CDR1 as SEHNR and CDR2 as FQNEAQ (reference sequence). Trimming removed 2 bases at V and 1 base at J, with 9 bases between. The CDR3 spans 15 residues. Here the CDR3 reads CASSLTPTSGNTIYF. DNA for the CDR3: TGTGCCAGCAGCTTAACCCCCACATCTGGAAACACCATATATTTT.